This T cell receptor beta chain came from a study of T cell repertoires in aging, cancer and after chemotherapy. For the study at large: Donors were grouped into six age bands spanning 30 or younger through 70 or older. Findings and caveats of the study: Age-matched healthy donors had significantly more diverse, less clonal blood TCR repertoires than untreated cancer patients. Across the chemotherapy interval, each cancer cohort showed higher median generation probability, suggesting thymic rebound.

TRB rearrangements spanning V, D and J were amplified using mixed TRB-A/B primers. TCRdb processed the multiplex PCR reads anew with MiXCR; each CDR3 protein has one entry. This sample has about 8,700 distinct CDR3 sequences; over 30% occur once, and the top ten carry 3.3%. Remarks on this clonotype: Its target is not known.

TCR beta rearrangements were amplified from peripheral blood genomic DNA. The clonotype originates from a human donor in good health. The sequenced sample was blood.

The CDR3 region has the DNA TGTGCCAGCAGCCTAGACGGCTATAATTCACCCCTCCACTTT. Translating it yields CASSLDGYNSPLHF. V gene TRBV27 combines with J gene TRBJ1-6; no reliable D call. CDR1 is MNHEY, CDR2 SMNVEV, per germline (reference sequence). Trimming cost V 6 bases and J 3 bases, with 9 bases left between them. This CDR3 contains 14 residues.